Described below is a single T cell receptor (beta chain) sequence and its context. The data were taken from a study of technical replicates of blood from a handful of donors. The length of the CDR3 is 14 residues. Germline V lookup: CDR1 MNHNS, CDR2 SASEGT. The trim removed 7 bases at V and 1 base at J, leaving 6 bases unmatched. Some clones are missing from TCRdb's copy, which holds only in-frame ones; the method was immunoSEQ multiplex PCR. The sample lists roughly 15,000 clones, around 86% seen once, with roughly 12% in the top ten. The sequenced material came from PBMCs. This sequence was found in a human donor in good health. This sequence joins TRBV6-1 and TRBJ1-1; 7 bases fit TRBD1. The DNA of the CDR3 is TGTGCCAGCAAGGGCGACAGGGAGAACACTGAAGCTTTCTTT. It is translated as CASKGDRENTEAFF.